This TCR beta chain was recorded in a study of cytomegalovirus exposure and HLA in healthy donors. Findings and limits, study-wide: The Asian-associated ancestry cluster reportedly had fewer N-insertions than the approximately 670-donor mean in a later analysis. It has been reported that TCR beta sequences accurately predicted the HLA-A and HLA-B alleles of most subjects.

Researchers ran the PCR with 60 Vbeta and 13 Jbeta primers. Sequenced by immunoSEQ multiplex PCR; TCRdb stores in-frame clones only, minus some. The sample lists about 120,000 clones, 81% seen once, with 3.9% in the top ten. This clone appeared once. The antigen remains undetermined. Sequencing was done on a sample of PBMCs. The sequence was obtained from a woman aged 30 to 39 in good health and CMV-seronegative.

As DNA, the CDR3 is TGCGCCAGCAGGGGGACAGCCTACACCGGGGAGCTGTTTTTT. The encoded protein is CASRGTAYTGELFF. The V call is TRBV10-2, the J call TRBJ2-2, with 7 bases fitting TRBD1. Germline CDR1 WSHSY, CDR2 SAAADI. The ends lost 6 bases at V and 3 bases at J; junction bases unmatched: 4. This CDR3 comprises 14 residues.